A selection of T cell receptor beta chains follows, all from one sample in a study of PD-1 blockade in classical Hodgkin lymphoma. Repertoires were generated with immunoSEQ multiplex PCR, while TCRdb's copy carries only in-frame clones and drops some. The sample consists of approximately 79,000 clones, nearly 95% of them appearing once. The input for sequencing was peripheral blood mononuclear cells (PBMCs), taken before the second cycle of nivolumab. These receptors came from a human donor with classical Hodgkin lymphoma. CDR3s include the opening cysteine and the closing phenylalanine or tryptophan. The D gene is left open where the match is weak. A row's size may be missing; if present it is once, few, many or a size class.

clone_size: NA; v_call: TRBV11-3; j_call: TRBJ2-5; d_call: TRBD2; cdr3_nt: TGTGCCAGCAGCTTACGCCTAGTTCTGGGTAGGGGAGGGCGAGAGACCCAGTACTTC; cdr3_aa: CASSLRLVLGRGGRETQYF
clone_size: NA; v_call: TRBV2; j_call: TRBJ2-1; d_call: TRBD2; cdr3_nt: TGTGCCAGCAGTCCCGGGACTAGCGGGCCAACCTACAATGAGCAGTTCTTC; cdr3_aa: CASSPGTSGPTYNEQFF
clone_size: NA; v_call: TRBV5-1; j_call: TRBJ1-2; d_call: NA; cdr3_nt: TGCGCCAGCAGTCCCGACAGGACTCCCTATGGCTACACCTTC; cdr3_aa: CASSPDRTPYGYTF
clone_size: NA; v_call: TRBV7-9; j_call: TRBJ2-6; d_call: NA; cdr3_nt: TGTGCCAGCAGCTTAGCGCTAGGGACACATCCTGGGGCCAACGTCCTGACTTTC; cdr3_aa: CASSLALGTHPGANVLTF
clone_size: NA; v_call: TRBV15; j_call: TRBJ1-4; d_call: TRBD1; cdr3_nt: TGTGCCACCAGCAGAGATCGGGGACAGGGGGAAGAAAAACTGTTTTTT; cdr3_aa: CATSRDRGQGEEKLFF
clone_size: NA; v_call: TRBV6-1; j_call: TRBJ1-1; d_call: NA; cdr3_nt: TGTGCCAGCAGTGATATTGCTGAAACAACGCCTGAAGCTTTCTTT; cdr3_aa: CASSDIAETTPEAFF
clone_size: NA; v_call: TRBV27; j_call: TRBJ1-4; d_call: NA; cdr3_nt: TGTGCCAGCAGTTTAATGTCGGGGACTAATGAAAAACTGTTTTTT; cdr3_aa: CASSLMSGTNEKLFF
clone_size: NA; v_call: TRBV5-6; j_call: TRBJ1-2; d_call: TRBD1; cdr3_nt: TGTGCCAGCAGCTTGGGGACAGGGGCTGGCTACACCTTC; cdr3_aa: CASSLGTGAGYTF
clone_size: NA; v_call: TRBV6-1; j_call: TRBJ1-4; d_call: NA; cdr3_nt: TGTGCCAGCCGGGACCGGGGCGAAAAACTGTTTTTT; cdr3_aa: CASRDRGEKLFF
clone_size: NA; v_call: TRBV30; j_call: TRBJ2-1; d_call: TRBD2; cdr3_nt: TGTGCCTGGAGTGTACTAGCGGGAGCGGGTGAGCAGTTCTTC; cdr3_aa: CAWSVLAGAGEQFF
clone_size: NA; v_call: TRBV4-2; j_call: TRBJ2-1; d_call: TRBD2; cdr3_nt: TGTGCCAGCAGCCAAGTACTAGCGGGAGAGCAGTTCTTC; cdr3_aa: CASSQVLAGEQFF
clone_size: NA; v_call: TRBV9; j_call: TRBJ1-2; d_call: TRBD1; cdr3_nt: TGTGCCAGCAGCGTAGAGTTCAGGGGGAGGGATGGCTACACCTTC; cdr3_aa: CASSVEFRGRDGYTF
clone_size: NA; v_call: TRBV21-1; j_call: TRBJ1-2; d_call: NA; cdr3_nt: TGTGCCAGCCGTCACCGTCGTGACAACTACTATGCTGGCTACACCTTC; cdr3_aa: CASRHRRDNYYAGYTF
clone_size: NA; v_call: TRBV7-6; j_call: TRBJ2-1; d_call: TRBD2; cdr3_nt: TGTGCCAGCAGCCCAGAGTCGGGGACTAGCGGGAGAGAGTACAATGAGCAGTTCTTC; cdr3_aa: CASSPESGTSGREYNEQFF
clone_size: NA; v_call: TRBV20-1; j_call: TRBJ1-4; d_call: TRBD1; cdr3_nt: TGCAGTGCCGGGACAGGGGGGAAACTGTTTTTT; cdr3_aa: CSAGTGGKLFF
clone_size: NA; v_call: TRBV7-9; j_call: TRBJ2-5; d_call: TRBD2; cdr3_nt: TGTGCCAGCAGCTTACCCCTAGCGGTCGGCCAAGAGACCCAGTACTTC; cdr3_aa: CASSLPLAVGQETQYF
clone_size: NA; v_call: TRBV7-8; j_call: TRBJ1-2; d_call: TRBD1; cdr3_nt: TGTGCCAGCAGCTTAGATCCCGCCAGGGGGGTGGATGGCTACACCTTC; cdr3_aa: CASSLDPARGVDGYTF
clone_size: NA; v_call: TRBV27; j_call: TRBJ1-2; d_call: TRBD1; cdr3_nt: TGTGCCAGCAGCCCCGACAGGGGGTATGGCTACACCTTC; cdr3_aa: CASSPDRGYGYTF
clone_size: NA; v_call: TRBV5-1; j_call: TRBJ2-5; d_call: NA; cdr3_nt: TGCGCCAGCAGCCAGCAGGGGGGTGGACAAGAGACCCAGTACTTC; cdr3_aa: CASSQQGGGQETQYF
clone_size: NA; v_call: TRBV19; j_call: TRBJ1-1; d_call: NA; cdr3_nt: TGTGCCAGTAGTTGGCAGGGGATGGACACTGAAGCTTTCTTT; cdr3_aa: CASSWQGMDTEAFF
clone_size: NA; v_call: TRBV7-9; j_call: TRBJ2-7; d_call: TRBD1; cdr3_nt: TGTGCCAGCAGCAAGCGGACGGGACAGGGAAGGAACGAGCAGTACTTC; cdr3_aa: CASSKRTGQGRNEQYF
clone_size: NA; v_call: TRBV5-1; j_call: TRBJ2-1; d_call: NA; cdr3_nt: TGCGCCAGCAGTCCAGGGTTAGGACAGTTAAATGAGCAGTTCTTC; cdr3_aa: CASSPGLGQLNEQFF
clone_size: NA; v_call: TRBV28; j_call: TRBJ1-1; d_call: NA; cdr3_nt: TGTGCCAGCAGTTTTCGGTTAGGCTCTGAAGCTTTCTTT; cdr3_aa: CASSFRLGSEAFF
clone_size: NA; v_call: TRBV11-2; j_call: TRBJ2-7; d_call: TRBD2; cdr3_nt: TGTGCCAGCAAGACGGGGGGTCGTTTCGAGCAGTACTTC; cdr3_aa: CASKTGGRFEQYF
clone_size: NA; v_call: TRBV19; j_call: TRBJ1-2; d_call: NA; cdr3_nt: TGTGCCAGTAGTATAGTTGGCGGGGTGAGTAGGTGGAACTATGGCTACACCTTC; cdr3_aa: CASSIVGGVSRWNYGYTF
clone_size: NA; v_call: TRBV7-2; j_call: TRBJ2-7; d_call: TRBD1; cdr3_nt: TGTGCCAGCAGCCTCGACAGGGCTCGGGACGAGCAGTACTTC; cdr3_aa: CASSLDRARDEQYF
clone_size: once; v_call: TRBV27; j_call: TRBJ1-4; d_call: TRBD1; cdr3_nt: TGTGCCAGCAGGACTAGACAGGGGGTCGATGAAAAACTGTTTTTT; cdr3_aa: CASRTRQGVDEKLFF
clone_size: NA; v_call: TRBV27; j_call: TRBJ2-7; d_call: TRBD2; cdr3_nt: TGTGCCAGCAGGTCGACTAGCGGGATTTATTACGAGCAGTACTTC; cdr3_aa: CASRSTSGIYYEQYF
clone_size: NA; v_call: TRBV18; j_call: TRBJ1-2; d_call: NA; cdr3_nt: TGTGCCAGCTCACCTATACCGAGCCCCGCGGCCTATGGCTACACCTTC; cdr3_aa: CASSPIPSPAAYGYTF
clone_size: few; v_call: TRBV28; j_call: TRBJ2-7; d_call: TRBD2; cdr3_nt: TGTGCCAGCAGAGCTGGACTAGCGGGGGGGGAGCAGTACTTC; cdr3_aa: CASRAGLAGGEQYF
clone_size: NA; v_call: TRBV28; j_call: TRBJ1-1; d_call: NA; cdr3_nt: TGTGCCAGCGGAGCGGTTTTGGGGCTGAACACTGAAGCTTTCTTT; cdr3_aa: CASGAVLGLNTEAFF
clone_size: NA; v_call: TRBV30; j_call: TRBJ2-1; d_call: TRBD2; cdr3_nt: TGTGCCTGGAGTTCTAGCGGGATATACAATGAGCAGTTCTTC; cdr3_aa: CAWSSSGIYNEQFF
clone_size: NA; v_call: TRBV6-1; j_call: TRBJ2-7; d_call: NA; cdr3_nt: TGTGCCAGCAGGGGACTGGCCTACGAGCAGTACTTC; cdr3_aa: CASRGLAYEQYF
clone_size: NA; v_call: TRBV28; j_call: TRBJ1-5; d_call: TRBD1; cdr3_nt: TGTGCCAGCAGTTTTCTCGACAGGGGGACTCAGCCCCAGCATTTT; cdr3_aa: CASSFLDRGTQPQHF
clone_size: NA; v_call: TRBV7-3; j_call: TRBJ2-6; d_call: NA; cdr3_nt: TGTGCCAGCAGCCCGGCTGGGGCCAACGTCCTGACTTTC; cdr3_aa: CASSPAGANVLTF
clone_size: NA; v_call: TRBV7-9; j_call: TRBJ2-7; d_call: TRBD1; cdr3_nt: TGTGCCAGCAGGGTCGCAGGGGGCAGGGACGAGCAGTACTTC; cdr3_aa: CASRVAGGRDEQYF
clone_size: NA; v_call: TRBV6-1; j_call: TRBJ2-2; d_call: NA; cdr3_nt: TGTGCCAGCAGTGAAAAGGCAGGGGAGGATACCGGGGAGCTGTTTTTT; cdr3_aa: CASSEKAGEDTGELFF
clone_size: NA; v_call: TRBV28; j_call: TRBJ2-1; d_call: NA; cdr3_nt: TGTGCCAGCAGTTTAATCTACAATGAGCAGTTCTTC; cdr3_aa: CASSLIYNEQFF
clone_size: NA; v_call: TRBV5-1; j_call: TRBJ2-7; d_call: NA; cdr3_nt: TGCGCCAGCAGCTTGCCAGGGGCCAACTACGAGCAGTACTTC; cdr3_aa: CASSLPGANYEQYF
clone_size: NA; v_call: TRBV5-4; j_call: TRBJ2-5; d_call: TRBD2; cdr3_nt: TGTGCCAGCAGCTTGAAGCGGGAGGGCCGTCAAGAGACCCAGTACTTC; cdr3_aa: CASSLKREGRQETQYF
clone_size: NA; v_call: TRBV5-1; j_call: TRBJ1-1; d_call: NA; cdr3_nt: TGCGCCAGCAGCTTGGGGGGCGTCACTGAAGCTTTCTTT; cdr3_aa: CASSLGGVTEAFF
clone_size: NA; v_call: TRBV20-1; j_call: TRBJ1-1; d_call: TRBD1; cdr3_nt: TGCAGTGCAGGGACAGTAGAAGCTTTCTTT; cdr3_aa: CSAGTVEAFF
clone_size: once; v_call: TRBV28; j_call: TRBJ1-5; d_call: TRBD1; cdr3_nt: TGTGCCAGCAGAAGACAGGGGATAGGGCAGCCCCAGCATTTT; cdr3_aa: CASRRQGIGQPQHF
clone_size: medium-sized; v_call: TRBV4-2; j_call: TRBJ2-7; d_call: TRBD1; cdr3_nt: TGTGCCAGCAGCCTTGGGACCGGGACAGGGGCGCACGAGCAGTACTTC; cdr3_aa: CASSLGTGTGAHEQYF
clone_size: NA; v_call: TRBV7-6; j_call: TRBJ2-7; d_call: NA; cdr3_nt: TGTGCCAGCAGCTTAGCAGAAGCTCCTTTCTACGAGCAGTACTTC; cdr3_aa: CASSLAEAPFYEQYF
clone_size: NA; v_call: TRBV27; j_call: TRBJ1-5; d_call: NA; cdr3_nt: TGTGCCAGCAGTTTTTGGAGCAATCAGCCCCAGCATTTT; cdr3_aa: CASSFWSNQPQHF
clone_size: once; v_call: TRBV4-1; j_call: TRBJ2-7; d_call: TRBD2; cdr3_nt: TGCGCCAGCAGCGAAGGGACTAGCGGTTCCTACGAGCAGTACTTC; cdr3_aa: CASSEGTSGSYEQYF
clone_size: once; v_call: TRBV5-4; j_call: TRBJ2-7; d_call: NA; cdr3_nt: TGTGCCAGCAGCTTAAATGCCGGTGCCAAAGACTTC; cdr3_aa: CASSLNAGAKDF
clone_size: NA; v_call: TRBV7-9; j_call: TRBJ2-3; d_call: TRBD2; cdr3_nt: TGTGCCAGCAGCCAGATAGTGATAGGGGCGGGAGATACAGATACGCAGTATTTT; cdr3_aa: CASSQIVIGAGDTDTQYF
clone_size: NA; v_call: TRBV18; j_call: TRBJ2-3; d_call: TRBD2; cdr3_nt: TGTGCCAGCTCACCTCGTGCTGGGCTAGCGGGCACAGATACGCAGTATTTT; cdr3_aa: CASSPRAGLAGTDTQYF
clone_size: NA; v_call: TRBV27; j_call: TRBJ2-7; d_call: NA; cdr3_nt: TGTGCCAGCAGTTCCTCCTACGAGCAGTACTTC; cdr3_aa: CASSSSYEQYF
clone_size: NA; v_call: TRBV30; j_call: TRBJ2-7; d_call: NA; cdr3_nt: TGTGCCTGGAGTGTACAAGTAAGACAGTACGAGCAGTACTTC; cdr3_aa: CAWSVQVRQYEQYF
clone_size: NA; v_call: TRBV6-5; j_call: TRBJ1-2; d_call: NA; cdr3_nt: TGTGCCAGCAGAGGGTCACAGGGTGGGTATGGCTACACCTTC; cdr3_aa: CASRGSQGGYGYTF
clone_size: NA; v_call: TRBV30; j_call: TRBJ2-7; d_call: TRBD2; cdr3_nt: TGTGCCTGGAGTTTCCGACTAGCGGGAGGACGTAGCTACGAGCAGTACTTC; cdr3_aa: CAWSFRLAGGRSYEQYF
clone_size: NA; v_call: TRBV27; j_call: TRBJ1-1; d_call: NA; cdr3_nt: TGTGCCAGCAGGATCAATTTGATTGTCGAGGATGACACTGAAGCTTTCTTT; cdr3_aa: CASRINLIVEDDTEAFF
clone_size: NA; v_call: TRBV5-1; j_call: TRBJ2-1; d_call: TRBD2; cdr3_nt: TGCGCCAGCAGCTCGGGCGCGGGGGGCTATGAGCAGTTCTTC; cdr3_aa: CASSSGAGGYEQFF
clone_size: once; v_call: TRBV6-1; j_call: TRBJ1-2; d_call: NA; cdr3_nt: TGTGCCAGCAGTGAAGCGGGGGCAGGGTGGAACTATGGCTACACCTTC; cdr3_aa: CASSEAGAGWNYGYTF
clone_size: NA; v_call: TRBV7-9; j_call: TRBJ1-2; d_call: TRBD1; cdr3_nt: TGTGCCAGCAGCCGAGTGACAGGGGAGGGATATGGCTACACCTTC; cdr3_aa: CASSRVTGEGYGYTF
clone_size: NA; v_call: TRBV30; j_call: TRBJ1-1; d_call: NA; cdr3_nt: TGTGCCTCGTTTAGGGCCTCAGGGAACACTGAAGCTTTCTTT; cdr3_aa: CASFRASGNTEAFF
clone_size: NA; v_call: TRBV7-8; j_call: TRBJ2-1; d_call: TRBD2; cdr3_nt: TGTGCCAGCAGTTCCATCCTAGCGGGAGAAGAGGGGGGGCAGTTCTTC; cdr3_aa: CASSSILAGEEGGQFF